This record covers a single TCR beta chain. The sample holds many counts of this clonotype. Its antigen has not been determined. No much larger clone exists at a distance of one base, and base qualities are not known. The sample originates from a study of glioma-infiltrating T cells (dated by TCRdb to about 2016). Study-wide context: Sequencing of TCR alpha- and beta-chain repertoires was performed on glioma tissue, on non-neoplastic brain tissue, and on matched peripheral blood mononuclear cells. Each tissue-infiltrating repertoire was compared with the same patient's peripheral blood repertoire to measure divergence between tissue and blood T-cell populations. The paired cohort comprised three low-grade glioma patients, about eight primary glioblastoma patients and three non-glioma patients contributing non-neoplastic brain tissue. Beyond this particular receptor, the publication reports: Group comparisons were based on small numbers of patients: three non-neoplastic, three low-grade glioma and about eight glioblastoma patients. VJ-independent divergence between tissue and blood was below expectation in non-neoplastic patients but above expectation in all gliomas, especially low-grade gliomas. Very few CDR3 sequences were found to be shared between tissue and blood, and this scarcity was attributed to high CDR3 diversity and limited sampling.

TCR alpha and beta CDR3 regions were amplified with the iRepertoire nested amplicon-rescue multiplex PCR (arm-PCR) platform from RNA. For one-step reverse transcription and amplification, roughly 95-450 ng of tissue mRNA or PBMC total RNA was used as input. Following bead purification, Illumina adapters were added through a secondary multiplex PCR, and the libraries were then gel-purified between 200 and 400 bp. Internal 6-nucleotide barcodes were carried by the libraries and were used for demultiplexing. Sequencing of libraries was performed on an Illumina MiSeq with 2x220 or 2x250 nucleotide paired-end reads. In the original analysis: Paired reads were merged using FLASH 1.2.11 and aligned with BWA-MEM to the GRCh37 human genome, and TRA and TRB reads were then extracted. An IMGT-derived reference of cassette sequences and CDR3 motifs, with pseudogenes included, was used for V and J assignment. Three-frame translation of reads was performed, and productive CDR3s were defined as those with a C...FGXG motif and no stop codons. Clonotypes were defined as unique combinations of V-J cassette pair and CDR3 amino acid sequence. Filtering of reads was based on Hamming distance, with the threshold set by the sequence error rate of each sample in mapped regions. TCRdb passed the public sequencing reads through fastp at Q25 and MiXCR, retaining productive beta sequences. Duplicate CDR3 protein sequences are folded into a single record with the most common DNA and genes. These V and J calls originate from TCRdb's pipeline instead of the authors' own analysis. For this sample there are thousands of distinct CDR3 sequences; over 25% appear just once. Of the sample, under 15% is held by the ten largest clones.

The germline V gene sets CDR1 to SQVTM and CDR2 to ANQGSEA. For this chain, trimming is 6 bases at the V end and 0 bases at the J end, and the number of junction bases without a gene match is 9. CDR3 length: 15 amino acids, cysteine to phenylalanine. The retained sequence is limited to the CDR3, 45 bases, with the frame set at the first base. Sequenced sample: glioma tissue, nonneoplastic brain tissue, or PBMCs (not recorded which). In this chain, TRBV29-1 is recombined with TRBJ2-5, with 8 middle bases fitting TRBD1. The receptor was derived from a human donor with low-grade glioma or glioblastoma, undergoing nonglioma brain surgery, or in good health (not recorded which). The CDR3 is CSVGTGSSYQETQYF. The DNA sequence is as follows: TGCAGCGTGGGGACAGGTTCGTCGTACCAAGAGACCCAGTACTTC.